This TCR beta chain is from a study of blood T cell repertoires in COVID-19. The method was immunoSEQ multiplex PCR; TCRdb's version includes in-frame clones alone and lacks a portion of them. The data contain approximately 240,000 clones, 85% to 95% of them singletons. The CDR3 sequence is 11 residues long. Per germline, CDR1 SNHLY and CDR2 FYNNEI. V lost 8 bases to trimming and J lost 11 bases; unmatched junction nucleotides: 7. The TCR originated in a woman under 30 who had recovered from COVID-19. The chain recombines TRBV2 with TRBJ1-1; 8 nucleotides agree with TRBD1. The sequencing sample was made of PBMCs or T cells enriched from blood (not recorded which). CDR3 protein: CASGGQAKAFF. In DNA form, the CDR3 reads TGTGCCAGCGGGGGACAGGCGAAGGCTTTCTTT.